This T cell receptor (beta chain) was recorded in a study of cytomegalovirus exposure and HLA in healthy donors. At the level of the study: The 120 or so validation repertoires were produced on the same platform as the roughly 720 repertoires of the first cohort. This was reported in a later analysis.

Assay: immunoSEQ multiplex PCR; the TCRdb copy retains only in-frame clones and omits some. Of 220,000 or so clones in the sample, approximately 88% are singletons; the top ten hold around an eighth. A remark on this clone: Its antigen is still unknown.

Study results and limitations: The investigators catalogued 164 TCR beta chains as cytomegalovirus-associated. Most sequenced TCRs were rare (though some public TCRs occurred in many donors).

The CDR3 extends over 12 amino acids. The germline V gene encodes CDR1 MNHEY and CDR2 SVGAGI. Trimming shortened V by 7 bases and J by 1 base, and 7 bases separated the two germline ends. The V gene is TRBV6-5, the J gene TRBJ1-1; unclear D gene. Source material: PBMCs. This sequence was found in a woman in her 30s in good health and CMV-seropositive. The CDR3 here is CASKSPNTEAFF. The CDR3, as DNA: TGTGCCAGCAAGTCCCCGAACACTGAAGCTTTCTTT.